This entry lists 27 T cell receptor beta chains sequenced from one sample in a study of T cells after yellow fever vaccination. TCRdb reprocessed the 5' RACE reads via MiXCR and lists one record per CDR3 protein. The sample has some 350,000 distinct CDR3 sequences, approximately 4% seen once. Sequenced here: PBMCs, sampled 5 days after the yellow fever booster vaccination. Every receptor here comes from a man aged 18 to 29 who received the YFV17D yellow fever vaccine.

V and J are TRBV11-2 and TRBJ2-1, with TRBD1 as a possible D gene (6 bases). Germline assignment: CDR1 SGHAT and CDR2 FQNNGV. The CDR3 has 16 residues. V was clipped by 3 bases and J by 4 bases, with 16 bases between them. CDR3 sequence (DNA): TGTGCCAGCAGCTTTTGGCAGGGGTCGAGGTACAATGAGCAGTTCTTC. Translated, it gives CASSFWQGSRYNEQFF.

The table lists this clonotype with a few counts. This sequence joins TRBV29-1 and TRBJ2-3; the match to TRBD2 covers 7 bases. The germline CDR1 and CDR2 sequences are SQVTM and ANQGSEA. The J segment lost 0 bases and the V segment lost 1 base, leaving 13 bases of the junction unmatched. The CDR3 sequence is 18 residues long. The DNA of the CDR3 is TGCAGCGTTGAAGGGTGGGTTAGCGGGTCCCTCAGCACAGATACGCAGTATTTT. Translation: CSVEGWVSGSLSTDTQYF.

This clonotype was seen a few times. The chain recombines TRBV7-9 with TRBJ2-7, with D perhaps matching TRBD2 (6 bases). The CDR3 covers 13 residues. Germline-derived CDR1 and CDR2 are SEHNR and FQNEAQ (reference sequence). The germline V and J ends were trimmed by 5 bases and 2 bases, with 10 bases remaining between them. In DNA form, the CDR3 reads TGTGCCAGCAGCCCGACTAGTGCCTACGAGCAGTACTTC. Translated: CASSPTSAYEQYF.

The sample holds a few counts of this clonotype. The chain is built from TRBV28 and TRBJ1-5, with 10 positions matching TRBD1. The CDR3 runs 16 residues. V lost 7 bases, J lost 3 bases, and 9 bases stayed unmatched. In germline, CDR1 is MDHEN, CDR2 SYDVKM. The CDR3 loop is CASIPTGGVFNQPQHF. In nucleotides, the CDR3 is TGTGCCAGCATCCCGACAGGGGGCGTATTCAATCAGCCCCAGCATTTT.

The gene calls are TRBV20-1 and TRBJ1-5; 8 nucleotides align to TRBD1. CDR1 is DFQATT and CDR2 is SNEGSKA in the germline V gene (reference sequence). The CDR3 runs 16 residues. Trimming took 4 bases from V and 1 from J; bases not matched to a gene: 9. In nucleotides, the CDR3 is TGCAGTGCTAAAGGACAGGGAGATTGGAGCAATCAGCCCCAGCATTTT. Protein sequence: CSAKGQGDWSNQPQHF.

This clonotype appeared many times. The chain uses TRBV15 and TRBJ2-3; 12 bases line up with TRBD2. The CDR3 totals 16 residues. V dropped 4 bases and J dropped 7; count of bases not matched to a gene: 9. Germline CDR1 reads LNHNV; CDR2 reads YYDKDF (reference sequence). This CDR3 reads CATSTVLAGGLNTQYF. CDR3 in DNA: TGTGCCACCAGCACTGTTCTAGCGGGGGGGCTTAATACGCAGTATTTT. The complete variable domain, with remaining parts taken from reference TRBV15 and TRBJ2-3, reads DAMVIQNPRYQVTQFGKPVTLSCSQTLNHNVMYWYQQKSSQAPKLLFHYYDKDFNNEADTPDNFQSRRPNTSFCFLDIRSPGLGDTAMYLCATSTVLAGGLNTQYFGPGTRLTVL.

The DNA of the CDR3 is TGTGCCAGCAGTTTATGGGCGGGGGGGCCAATTTCCAATGAGCAGTTCTTC. It specifies CASSLWAGGPISNEQFF. The chain couples TRBV27 to TRBJ2-1; 9 bases fit TRBD2. The CDR3 sequence is 17 residues long. The V and J ends lost 1 base and 6 bases, in that order; junction bases with no gene match: 10. Germline V gene sequence: CDR1 MNHEY, CDR2 SMNVEV (reference sequence).

This clonotype has only a few counts. The chain is built from TRBV20-1 and TRBJ1-1; 9 nucleotides agree with TRBD1. Germline-derived CDR1 and CDR2 are DFQATT and SNEGSKA (reference sequence). This CDR3 comprises 12 residues. The CDR3 DNA reads TGCAGGGGCACAGGGGGCGGCACTGAAGCTTTCTTT. It specifies CRGTGGGTEAFF.

V is TRBV20-1 and J is TRBJ1-6, with 8 bases identical to TRBD1. The ends lost 5 bases at V and 10 bases at J; junction bases unmatched: 4. The germline V gene has CDR1 DFQATT and CDR2 SNEGSKA (reference sequence). The CDR3 covers 12 residues. The CDR3 sequence is CSARQGISPLHF. CDR3 bases: TGCAGTGCTCGACAGGGGATCTCACCCCTCCACTTT.

The table lists this clonotype with many counts. The chain has TRBV5-6 and TRBJ1-4; no reliable D call. The CDR3 extends over 14 amino acids. Germline loops: CDR1 SGHDT, CDR2 YYEEEE. The ends were cut back, 1 base at V and 0 bases at J, with 4 bases in the middle. CDR3 in DNA: TGTGCCAGCAGCTTGAGGTCAACTAATGAAAAACTGTTTTTT. Translating it yields CASSLRSTNEKLFF.

In this sample, this clonotype turned up a few times. V and J are TRBV24-1 and TRBJ2-3; 8 bases line up with TRBD2. The CDR3 is 18 residues long. V gave up 4 bases and J gave up 1 base; unmatched junction bases: 12. Per germline, CDR1 KGHDR and CDR2 SFDVKD. CDR3 DNA: TGTGCCACCAGTGACCGCGCGGGTCTAGCGGGCGGCACAGATACGCAGTATTTT. Its translation: CATSDRAGLAGGTDTQYF.

This chain links TRBV5-4 with TRBJ1-1; D is undetermined. Germline assignment: CDR1 SGHNT and CDR2 YYREEE (reference sequence). The CDR3 covers 14 residues. V was trimmed by 1 base and J by 1 base, leaving 8 bases between them. Here the CDR3 reads CASSLYSANTEAFF. The CDR3 region has the DNA TGTGCCAGCAGCTTGTATTCGGCGAACACTGAAGCTTTCTTT.

This clonotype occurred a few times. This chain links TRBV12-3 or TRBV12-4 with TRBJ1-1; 7 nucleotides match TRBD1. Trimming at V came to 6 bases and at J to 4 bases, leaving 5 bases not matched to a gene. The CDR3 is 13 residues long. The CDR3 DNA sequence: TGTGCCAGCAGCGACAGGGCTGGCACTGAAGCTTTCTTT. This encodes CASSDRAGTEAFF.

This clonotype was observed at least ten times. The chain links TRBV7-3 to TRBJ2-1, with D possibly being TRBD2 (6 bases). This CDR3 region has 17 residues. Between the trimmed V and J ends, which lost 4 bases and 4 bases, there was a span of 20 bases. CDR1 and CDR2 from the germline V gene are SGHTA and FQGTGA. The CDR3 coding sequence is TGTGCCAGCAGCTCGATGTTGGGAGGTCGCTTATACAATGAGCAGTTCTTC. As protein: CASSSMLGGRLYNEQFF. The whole variable domain, filled in from reference TRBV7-3 and TRBJ2-1, reads GAGVSQTPSNKVTEKGKYVELRCDPISGHTALYWYRQSLGQGPEFLIYFQGTGAADDSGLPNDRFFAVRPEGSVSTLKIQRTERGDSAVYLCASSSMLGGRLYNEQFFGPGTRLTVL.

This clonotype has ten or more counts. The rearrangement joins TRBV12-5 to TRBJ2-5; unclear D gene. V lost 1 base to trimming and J lost 5 bases, with 11 bases between them. Looked up from germline, CDR1 is LGHNT and CDR2 is FRNRAP. The CDR3 runs 14 residues. The CDR3 spells CASGLGGARETQYF. As DNA, the CDR3 is TGTGCTAGTGGTTTGGGTGGAGCCCGTGAGACCCAGTACTTC.

The sample holds many counts of this clonotype. The chain uses TRBV11-2 and TRBJ2-7; tentative D call: TRBD1 (6 bases). The V and J ends lost 3 bases and 4 bases respectively, with 16 bases between them. This CDR3 is built from 15 residues. Germline V gives CDR1 SGHAT, CDR2 FQNNGV. The DNA for the CDR3 is TGTGCCAGCAGCTTTCGGACAGAATCAACTTACGAGCAGTACTTC. Translation: CASSFRTESTYEQYF.

V and J are TRBV12-3 or TRBV12-4 and TRBJ1-1; 11 nucleotides match TRBD1. Trimming cost V 3 bases and J 1 base; bases outside gene matches: 16. CDR3 length: 20 amino acids. The CDR3 sequence: CASSFILNLDRGLKNTEAFF. For the CDR3, the DNA is TGTGCCAGCAGTTTTATCCTTAACCTGGACAGGGGGCTTAAGAACACTGAAGCTTTCTTT.

This clonotype was seen a handful of times. The chain uses TRBV7-2 and TRBJ2-3, with 7 bases fitting TRBD2. With 5 bases clipped from V and 0 bases from J, the junction kept 14 bases outside the gene matches. Germline CDR1 and CDR2: SGHTA and FQGNSA. This CDR3 comprises 18 residues. In DNA, the CDR3 is TGTGCCAGCAGCCCACTTCAACGGGGAGGGCTCAGCACAGATACGCAGTATTTT. This codes for CASSPLQRGGLSTDTQYF.

A few counts support this clonotype. The CDR3 bases are TGTGCCAGCAGTTTAAGCGGGACAGTGAACACTGAAGCTTTCTTT. Its translation is CASSLSGTVNTEAFF. This sequence joins TRBV27 and TRBJ1-1, with 7 nucleotides matching TRBD1. CDR3 length equals 15 residues. Losses at the gene ends were 2 bases for V and 0 bases for J; bases not matched to a gene: 3. The germline V gene encodes CDR1 MNHEY and CDR2 SMNVEV (reference sequence).

Remarks on this clonotype: One end of the junction fails to match germline, which may point to a read error. The rearrangement joins TRBV6-5 to TRBJ1-3, with D perhaps matching TRBD1 (5 bases). The CDR3 sequence is 13 residues long. Germline V CDR1 and CDR2: MNHEY, SVGAGI. This chain's CDR3 is CASRGPSGTTIYF. CDR3 nucleotides: TGTGCCAGCAGGGGACCCTCTGGAACCACCATATATTTT.

This clonotype was observed at least ten times. The V and J genes are TRBV27 and TRBJ1-5; D perhaps matches TRBD1 (6 bases). This CDR3 is 16 amino acids long. In germline, CDR1 is MNHEY, CDR2 SMNVEV (reference sequence). Trimming removed 6 bases from V and 0 bases from J, with 15 bases in between. The CDR3 spells CASRIRGGDSNQPQHF. In DNA, the CDR3 is TGTGCCAGCAGAATTAGGGGGGGAGATAGCAATCAGCCCCAGCATTTT.

V and J are TRBV5-6 and TRBJ1-6; possibly TRBD1 for D (5 bases). Between the trimmed V and J ends, which lost 0 bases and 10 bases, there was a span of 11 bases. In germline, CDR1 is SGHDT, CDR2 YYEEEE. This CDR3 is 14 amino acids long. CDR3 sequence reads: CASSLGGGESPLHF. The CDR3 DNA follows: TGTGCCAGCAGCTTGGGGGGGGGTGAATCACCCCTCCACTTT.

This clonotype was detected a few times. This chain links TRBV15 with TRBJ2-1; 7 bases line up with TRBD1. The germline gives CDR1 LNHNV, CDR2 YYDKDF (reference sequence). Germline trimming cut 1 base from V and 6 bases from J; bases unmatched to any gene: 9. CDR3 length equals 16 residues. The CDR3 DNA reads as TGTGCCACCAGCAGAGTTAGGCCAGGGGGATTCAATGAGCAGTTCTTC. Translating it yields CATSRVRPGGFNEQFF. Full variable domain (missing parts from reference TRBV15 and TRBJ2-1): DAMVIQNPRYQVTQFGKPVTLSCSQTLNHNVMYWYQQKSSQAPKLLFHYYDKDFNNEADTPDNFQSRRPNTSFCFLDIRSPGLGDTAMYLCATSRVRPGGFNEQFFGPGTRLTVL.

This clonotype was counted many times. The chain recombines TRBV6-1 with TRBJ1-2; 7 bases agree with TRBD1. This CDR3 is built from 13 residues. The junction had 8 bases not matched to a gene; V was cut back by 6 bases and J by 7 bases. CDR1 is MNHNS, CDR2 SASEGT, per germline. The CDR3 loop is CASSATGLGGYTF. CDR3 DNA sequence: TGTGCCAGCAGCGCGACAGGGTTGGGTGGCTACACCTTC.

In its sample, this clonotype was seen many times. The V gene is TRBV7-2, the J gene TRBJ2-3; 8 nucleotides match TRBD2. The V segment lost 4 bases and the J segment 5 bases; nucleotides outside the gene matches: 5. CDR1 and CDR2 (germline): SGHTA, FQGNSA. This CDR3 comprises 14 residues. DNA for the CDR3: TGTGCCAGCAGCTCCGGGGGGGCCTTAGATACGCAGTATTTT. As protein: CASSSGGALDTQYF.

This clonotype came up a few times. This rearrangement joins TRBV4-3 to TRBJ1-6; D is ambiguous. From germline, CDR1 is LGHNA and CDR2 YSLEER. The CDR3 spans 15 residues. Trimming cost V 1 base and J 7 bases, with 11 bases left between them. Here the CDR3 reads CASSQVKSGNSPLHF. CDR3 in DNA: TGCGCCAGCAGCCAAGTAAAATCGGGGAATTCACCCCTCCACTTT.

This clonotype was recorded a few times. The chain has TRBV5-1 and TRBJ2-3; TRBD2 is a possible D gene (6 bases). V shed 0 bases and J shed 2 bases, with 19 bases lying between them. Germline values: CDR1 SGHRS, CDR2 YFSETQ. CDR3 length: 18 residues. For the CDR3, the DNA is TGCGCCAGCAGCTTGGTTTTCGGGTTCGGGACTCTCACAGATACGCAGTATTTT. This sequence encodes CASSLVFGFGTLTDTQYF.